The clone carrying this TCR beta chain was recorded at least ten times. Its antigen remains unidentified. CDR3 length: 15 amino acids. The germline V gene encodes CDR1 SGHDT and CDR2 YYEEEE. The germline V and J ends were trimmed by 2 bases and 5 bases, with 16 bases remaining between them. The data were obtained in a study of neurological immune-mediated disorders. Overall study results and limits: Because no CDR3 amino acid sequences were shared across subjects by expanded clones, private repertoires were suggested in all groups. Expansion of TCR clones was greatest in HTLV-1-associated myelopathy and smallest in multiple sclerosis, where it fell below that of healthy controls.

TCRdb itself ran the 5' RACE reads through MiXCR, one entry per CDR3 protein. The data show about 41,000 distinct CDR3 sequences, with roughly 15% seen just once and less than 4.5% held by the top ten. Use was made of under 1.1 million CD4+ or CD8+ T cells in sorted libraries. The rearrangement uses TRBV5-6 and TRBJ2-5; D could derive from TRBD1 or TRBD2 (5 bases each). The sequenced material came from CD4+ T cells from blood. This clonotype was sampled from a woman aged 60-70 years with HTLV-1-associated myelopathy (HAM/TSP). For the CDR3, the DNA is TGTGCCAGCAGCTTTTACGCCAGGGAGTCGGAGACCCAGTACTTC. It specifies CASSFYARESETQYF.